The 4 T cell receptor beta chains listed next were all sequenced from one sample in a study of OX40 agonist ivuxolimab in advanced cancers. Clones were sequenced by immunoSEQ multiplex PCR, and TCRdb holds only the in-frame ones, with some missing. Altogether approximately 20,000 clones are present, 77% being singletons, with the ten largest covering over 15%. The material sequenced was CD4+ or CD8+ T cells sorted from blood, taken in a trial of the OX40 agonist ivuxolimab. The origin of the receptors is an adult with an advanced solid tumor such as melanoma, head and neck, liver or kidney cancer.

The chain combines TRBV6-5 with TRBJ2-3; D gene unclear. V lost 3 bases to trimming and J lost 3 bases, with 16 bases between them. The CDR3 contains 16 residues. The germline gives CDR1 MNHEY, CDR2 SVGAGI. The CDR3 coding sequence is TGTGCCAGCAGTTATGGGGTACGAACCGGAACAGATACGCAGTATTTT. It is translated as CASSYGVRTGTDTQYF.

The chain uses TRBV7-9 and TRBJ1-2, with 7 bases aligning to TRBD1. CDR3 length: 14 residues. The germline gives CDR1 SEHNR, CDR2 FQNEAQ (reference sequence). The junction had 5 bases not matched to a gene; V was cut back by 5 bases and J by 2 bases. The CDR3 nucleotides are TGTGCCAGCAGCCCTACGGGACAGAACTATGGCTACACCTTC. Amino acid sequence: CASSPTGQNYGYTF.

The CDR3 reads CASSQGVEQFF. DNA for the CDR3: TGCGCCAGCAGCCAAGGCGTTGAGCAGTTCTTC. The chain joins TRBV4-1 to TRBJ2-1, with D unclear. Trimming took off 1 base at V and 9 bases at J, with 4 bases between the two ends. The germline V gene has CDR1 MGHRA and CDR2 YSYEKL. CDR3 length: 11 residues.

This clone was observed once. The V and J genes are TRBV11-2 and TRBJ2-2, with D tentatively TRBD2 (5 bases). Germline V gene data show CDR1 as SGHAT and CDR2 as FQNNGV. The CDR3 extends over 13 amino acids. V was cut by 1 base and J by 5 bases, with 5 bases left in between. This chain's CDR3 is CASSLGGTGELFF. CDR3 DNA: TGTGCCAGCAGCTTAGGAGGGACCGGGGAGCTGTTTTTT.